A selection of T cell receptor beta chains follows, all from one sample in a study of blood T cells in healthy people across ages. In TCRdb, the 5' RACE reads were re-called with MiXCR into one record per CDR3 protein. The sample has 800,000 to 1,300,000 distinct CDR3 sequences; approximately 25% are singletons. The data also belong to a second study, concerning T cells of mothers and their children.

Sequencing input: blood. The receptors originated from a girl under 10 years old in good health. CDR3s include the opening cysteine and the closing phenylalanine or tryptophan. Each record gives: D gene, CDR3 length, V gene, clone size, J gene, CDR3 protein, CDR3 DNA. The D gene is left open where the match is weak. For some rows the clone size is stated as once, few or many, or as a class when expanded; others skip it.

d_call: NA; cdr3_length: 16; v_call: TRBV4-3; clone_size: NA; j_call: TRBJ2-5; cdr3_aa: CASSQDFASVQETQYF; cdr3_nt: TGCGCCAGCAGCCAAGATTTCGCGAGCGTCCAAGAGACCCAGTACTTC
d_call: NA; cdr3_length: 13; v_call: TRBV7-9; clone_size: few; j_call: TRBJ1-2; cdr3_aa: CASSPSVIDGYTF; cdr3_nt: TGTGCCAGCAGCCCGTCGGTGATAGATGGCTACACCTTC
d_call: TRBD2; cdr3_length: 14; v_call: TRBV7-3; clone_size: NA; j_call: TRBJ2-1; cdr3_aa: CASSQLAGFGEQFF; cdr3_nt: TGTGCCAGCAGCCAGCTAGCGGGATTCGGTGAGCAGTTCTTC
d_call: TRBD1; cdr3_length: 15; v_call: TRBV29-1; clone_size: NA; j_call: TRBJ1-2; cdr3_aa: CSVEGGDRPLYGYTF; cdr3_nt: TGCAGCGTTGAAGGTGGGGACAGACCCCTCTATGGCTACACCTTC
d_call: NA; cdr3_length: 16; v_call: TRBV13; clone_size: NA; j_call: TRBJ2-1; cdr3_aa: CASSLNRAGSSLRVPF; cdr3_nt: TGTGCCAGCAGCTTAAACCGAGCGGGTTCTTCTCTTCGTGTGCCCTTC
d_call: NA; cdr3_length: 16; v_call: TRBV5-1; clone_size: few; j_call: TRBJ1-2; cdr3_aa: CASSLAFPSYFRGYTF; cdr3_nt: TGCGCCAGCAGCTTGGCCTTTCCCTCTTACTTCAGGGGCTACACCTTC
d_call: TRBD1; cdr3_length: 15; v_call: TRBV28; clone_size: few; j_call: TRBJ1-4; cdr3_aa: CASSFVGTGNEKLFF; cdr3_nt: TGTGCCAGCAGTTTTGTGGGGACAGGGAACGAAAAACTGTTTTTT
d_call: NA; cdr3_length: 13; v_call: TRBV11-2; clone_size: few; j_call: TRBJ2-1; cdr3_aa: CASSLPPWNEQFF; cdr3_nt: TGTGCCAGCAGCTTACCCCCCTGGAATGAGCAGTTCTTC
d_call: TRBD2; cdr3_length: 13; v_call: TRBV29-1; clone_size: few; j_call: TRBJ2-1; cdr3_aa: CSAGTSGTNEQFF; cdr3_nt: TGCAGCGCCGGGACTAGCGGGACCAATGAGCAGTTCTTC
d_call: NA; cdr3_length: 15; v_call: TRBV28; clone_size: few; j_call: TRBJ2-1; cdr3_aa: CASKKTRGSTNEQFF; cdr3_nt: TGTGCCAGCAAAAAGACGAGAGGATCTACAAATGAGCAGTTCTTC
d_call: NA; cdr3_length: 14; v_call: TRBV14; clone_size: once; j_call: TRBJ2-7; cdr3_aa: CASSQAWGNYEQYF; cdr3_nt: TGTGCCAGCAGCCAAGCCTGGGGTAACTACGAGCAGTACTTC
d_call: TRBD2; cdr3_length: 14; v_call: TRBV28; clone_size: few; j_call: TRBJ2-7; cdr3_aa: CASSWLAGRYEQYF; cdr3_nt: TGTGCCAGCAGCTGGCTAGCGGGAAGGTACGAGCAGTACTTC
d_call: NA; cdr3_length: 14; v_call: TRBV29-1; clone_size: few; j_call: TRBJ1-2; cdr3_aa: CSVEVTDSFYGYTF; cdr3_nt: TGCAGCGTTGAAGTAACGGACAGCTTCTATGGCTACACCTTC
d_call: TRBD1; cdr3_length: 14; v_call: TRBV7-9; clone_size: NA; j_call: TRBJ2-1; cdr3_aa: CASSTRDRDDEQFF; cdr3_nt: TGTGCCAGCAGCACCCGGGACAGGGACGATGAGCAGTTCTTC
d_call: TRBD1; cdr3_length: 16; v_call: TRBV4-3; clone_size: few; j_call: TRBJ1-1; cdr3_aa: CASSPDLTGGNTEAFF; cdr3_nt: TGCGCCAGCAGCCCAGACCTCACAGGGGGAAACACTGAAGCTTTCTTT
d_call: NA; cdr3_length: 10; v_call: TRBV29-1; clone_size: NA; j_call: TRBJ2-1; cdr3_aa: CSAAVDEQFF; cdr3_nt: TGCAGCGCTGCAGTGGATGAGCAGTTCTTC
d_call: NA; cdr3_length: 13; v_call: TRBV7-9; clone_size: NA; j_call: TRBJ1-4; cdr3_aa: CASSVRPNEKLFF; cdr3_nt: TGTGCCAGCAGCGTCAGGCCTAATGAAAAACTGTTTTTT
d_call: NA; cdr3_length: 14; v_call: TRBV20-1; clone_size: NA; j_call: TRBJ2-5; cdr3_aa: CSAREDSHQETQYF; cdr3_nt: TGCAGTGCTAGAGAGGACAGTCACCAAGAGACCCAGTACTTC
d_call: NA; cdr3_length: 12; v_call: TRBV29-1; clone_size: NA; j_call: TRBJ2-2; cdr3_aa: CSVAKGTGELFF; cdr3_nt: TGCAGCGTTGCGAAGGGCACCGGGGAGCTGTTTTTT
d_call: NA; cdr3_length: 12; v_call: TRBV29-1; clone_size: NA; j_call: TRBJ2-7; cdr3_aa: CSVDEGDHEQYF; cdr3_nt: TGCAGCGTTGATGAGGGAGACCACGAGCAGTACTTC
d_call: NA; cdr3_length: 20; v_call: TRBV5-1; clone_size: NA; j_call: TRBJ1-1; cdr3_aa: CASSSVTKLNTEAGYTEAFF; cdr3_nt: TGCGCCAGCAGCTCCGTCACCAAACTTAACACTGAAGCTGGGTACACTGAAGCTTTCTTT
d_call: TRBD1; cdr3_length: 15; v_call: TRBV29-1; clone_size: NA; j_call: TRBJ2-7; cdr3_aa: CSVDRSGQGVDEQYF; cdr3_nt: TGCAGCGTTGACCGATCAGGACAGGGGGTGGACGAGCAGTACTTC
d_call: NA; cdr3_length: 13; v_call: TRBV3-1; clone_size: NA; j_call: TRBJ1-2; cdr3_aa: CASNQGREGGYTF; cdr3_nt: TGTGCCAGCAACCAAGGGAGGGAAGGTGGCTACACCTTC
d_call: NA; cdr3_length: 13; v_call: TRBV29-1; clone_size: few; j_call: TRBJ2-5; cdr3_aa: CSVGRQFQETQYF; cdr3_nt: TGCAGCGTTGGACGGCAGTTTCAAGAGACCCAGTACTTC
d_call: NA; cdr3_length: 16; v_call: TRBV6-5; clone_size: NA; j_call: TRBJ1-4; cdr3_aa: CASSHRDGTTNEKLFF; cdr3_nt: TGTGCCAGCAGTCACAGGGACGGCACAACTAATGAAAAACTGTTTTTT
d_call: NA; cdr3_length: 13; v_call: TRBV20-1; clone_size: few; j_call: TRBJ2-5; cdr3_aa: CSARPRLGRTQYF; cdr3_nt: TGCAGTGCTCGCCCGCGGCTCGGCAGGACCCAGTACTTC
d_call: TRBD1; cdr3_length: 11; v_call: TRBV14; clone_size: few; j_call: TRBJ1-1; cdr3_aa: CASRRQGEAFF; cdr3_nt: TGTGCCAGCAGACGACAGGGGGAAGCTTTCTTT
d_call: NA; cdr3_length: 15; v_call: TRBV6-1; clone_size: NA; j_call: TRBJ2-2; cdr3_aa: CASSDMISDTGELFF; cdr3_nt: TGTGCCAGCAGTGATATGATTAGCGACACCGGGGAGCTGTTTTTT
d_call: NA; cdr3_length: 15; v_call: TRBV28; clone_size: NA; j_call: TRBJ2-7; cdr3_aa: CASSLSQQGLHEQYF; cdr3_nt: TGTGCCAGCAGTTTATCCCAACAGGGTCTTCACGAGCAGTACTTC
d_call: TRBD1; cdr3_length: 18; v_call: TRBV7-2; clone_size: NA; j_call: TRBJ2-4; cdr3_aa: CASSSHRQGGTSKNIQYF; cdr3_nt: TGTGCCAGCAGCTCGCACAGACAGGGTGGGACGTCCAAAAACATTCAGTACTTC
d_call: NA; cdr3_length: 13; v_call: TRBV20-1; clone_size: NA; j_call: TRBJ1-6; cdr3_aa: CSASCHRNSPFHF; cdr3_nt: TGCAGTGCTAGTTGTCACAGGAATTCACCCTTCCACTTT
d_call: NA; cdr3_length: 16; v_call: TRBV14; clone_size: NA; j_call: TRBJ2-6; cdr3_aa: CASSQVSRSGANVLTF; cdr3_nt: TGTGCCAGCAGCCAAGTCTCACGGTCTGGGGCCAACGTCCTGACTTTC
d_call: NA; cdr3_length: 13; v_call: TRBV25-1; clone_size: few; j_call: TRBJ1-5; cdr3_aa: CASSERNGPPQHF; cdr3_nt: TGTGCCAGCAGTGAAAGGAACGGCCCGCCCCAGCATTTT
d_call: TRBD1; cdr3_length: 14; v_call: TRBV28; clone_size: few; j_call: TRBJ2-7; cdr3_aa: CASSPDRGRNEQYF; cdr3_nt: TGTGCCAGCAGCCCAGACAGGGGTAGGAACGAGCAATACTTC
d_call: NA; cdr3_length: 15; v_call: TRBV29-1; clone_size: NA; j_call: TRBJ2-3; cdr3_aa: CSVLRASTSTDTQYF; cdr3_nt: TGTAGCGTTCTCCGGGCGTCAACTAGCACAGATACGCAGTATTTT
d_call: NA; cdr3_length: 12; v_call: TRBV29-1; clone_size: few; j_call: TRBJ1-2; cdr3_aa: CSVVIAGEGYTF; cdr3_nt: TGCAGCGTTGTAATAGCCGGCGAGGGCTACACCTTC